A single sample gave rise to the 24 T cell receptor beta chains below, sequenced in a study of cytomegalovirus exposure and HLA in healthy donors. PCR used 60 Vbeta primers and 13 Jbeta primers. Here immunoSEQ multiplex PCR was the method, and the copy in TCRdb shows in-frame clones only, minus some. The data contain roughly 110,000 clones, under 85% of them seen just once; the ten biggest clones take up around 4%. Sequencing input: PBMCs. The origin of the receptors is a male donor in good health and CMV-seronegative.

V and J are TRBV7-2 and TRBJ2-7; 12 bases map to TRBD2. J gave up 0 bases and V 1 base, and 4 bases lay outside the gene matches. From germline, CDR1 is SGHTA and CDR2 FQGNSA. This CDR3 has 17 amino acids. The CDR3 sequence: CASSLVLAGGSSYEQYF. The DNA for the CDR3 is TGTGCCAGCAGCTTAGTCCTAGCGGGAGGGTCCTCCTACGAGCAGTACTTC.

The CDR3 reads CASSLGGTAYEQYF. CDR3 nucleotide sequence: TGTGCCAGCAGTTTGGGAGGGACGGCGTACGAGCAGTACTTC. This rearrangement joins TRBV28 to TRBJ2-7; 7 bases line up with TRBD2. This CDR3 region has 14 residues. CDR1 is MDHEN, CDR2 SYDVKM, per germline. The V and J ends lost 3 bases and 4 bases, in that order; junction bases with no gene match: 6.

The DNA of the CDR3 is TGTGCCAGCAGTTACGTCACAGGGGCCCGCACAGATACGCAGTATTTT. This encodes CASSYVTGARTDTQYF. The V and J genes are TRBV6-5 and TRBJ2-3, with 7 bases lining up with TRBD1. The CDR3 length is 16 residues. With 2 bases clipped from V and 1 base from J, the junction kept 6 bases outside the gene matches. Germline loops: CDR1 MNHEY, CDR2 SVGAGI.

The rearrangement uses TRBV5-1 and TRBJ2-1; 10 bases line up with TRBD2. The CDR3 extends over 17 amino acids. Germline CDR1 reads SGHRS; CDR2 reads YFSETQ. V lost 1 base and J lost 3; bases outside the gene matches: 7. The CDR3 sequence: CASSLFNRLAGYNEQFF. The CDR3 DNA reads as TGCGCCAGCAGCTTGTTCAACCGACTAGCGGGCTACAATGAGCAGTTCTTC.

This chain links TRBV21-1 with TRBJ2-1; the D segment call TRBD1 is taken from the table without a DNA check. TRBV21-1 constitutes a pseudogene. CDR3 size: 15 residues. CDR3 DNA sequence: TGTGCCAGCAGGGGAACGGGACAGGCTTGGAGTGAGCAGTTCTTC. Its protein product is CASRGTGQAWSEQFF.

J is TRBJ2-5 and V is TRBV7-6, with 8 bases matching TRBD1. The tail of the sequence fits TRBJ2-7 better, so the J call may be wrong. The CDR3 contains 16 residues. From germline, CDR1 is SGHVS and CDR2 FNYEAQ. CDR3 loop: CASSSRGQGGAYEQYF. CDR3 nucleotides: TGTGCCAGCAGCTCTAGAGGACAGGGAGGTGCCTACGAGCAGTACTTC.

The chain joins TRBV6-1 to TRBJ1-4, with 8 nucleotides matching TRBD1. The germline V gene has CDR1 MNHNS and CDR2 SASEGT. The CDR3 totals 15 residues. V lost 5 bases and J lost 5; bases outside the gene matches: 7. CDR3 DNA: TGTGCCAGCAGTACTCGGACAGGGTCAAATGAAAAACTGTTTTTT. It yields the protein CASSTRTGSNEKLFF.

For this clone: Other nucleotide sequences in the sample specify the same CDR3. The CDR3 nucleotides are TGTGCAAGTCGCTTAGGGAGGAGACTGTTTTTT. Its protein product is CASRLGRRLFF. The chain carries TRBV12-2 and TRBJ1-4. TRBV12-2 is a recognized pseudogene. This CDR3 has 11 amino acids.

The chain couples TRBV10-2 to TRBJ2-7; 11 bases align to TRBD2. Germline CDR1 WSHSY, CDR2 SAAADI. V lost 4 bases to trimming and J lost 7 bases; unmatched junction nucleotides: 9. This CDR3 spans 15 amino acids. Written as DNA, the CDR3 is TGCGCCAGCAGTGGACTAGCGGGACTCCCGAGGGAGCAGTACTTC. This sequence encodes CASSGLAGLPREQYF.

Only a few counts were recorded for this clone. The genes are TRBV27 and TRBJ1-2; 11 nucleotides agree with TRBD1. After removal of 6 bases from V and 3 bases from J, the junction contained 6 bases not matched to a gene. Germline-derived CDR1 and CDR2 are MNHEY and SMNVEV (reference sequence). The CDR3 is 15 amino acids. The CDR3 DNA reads TGTGCCAGCAGGACCAAGGGACAGGGGGACTATGGCTACACCTTC. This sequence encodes CASRTKGQGDYGYTF.

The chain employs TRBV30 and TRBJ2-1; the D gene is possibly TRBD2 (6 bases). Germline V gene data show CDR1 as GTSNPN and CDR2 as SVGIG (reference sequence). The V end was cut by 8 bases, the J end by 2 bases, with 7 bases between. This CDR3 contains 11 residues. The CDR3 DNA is TGTGCCCGCGGGACCTACAATGAGCAGTTCTTC. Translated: CARGTYNEQFF.

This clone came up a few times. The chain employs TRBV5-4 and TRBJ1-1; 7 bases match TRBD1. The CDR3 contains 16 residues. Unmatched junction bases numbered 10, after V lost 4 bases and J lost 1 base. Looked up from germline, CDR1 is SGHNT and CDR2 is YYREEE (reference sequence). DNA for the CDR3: TGTGCCAGCAGCCAAAAAATGACAGGGAGGAACACTGAAGCTTTCTTT. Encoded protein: CASSQKMTGRNTEAFF.

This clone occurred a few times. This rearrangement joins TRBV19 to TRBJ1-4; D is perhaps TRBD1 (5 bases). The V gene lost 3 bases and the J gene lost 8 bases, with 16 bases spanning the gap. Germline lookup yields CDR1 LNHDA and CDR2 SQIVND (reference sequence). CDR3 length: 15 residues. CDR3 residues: CASSMFRQGVEKLFF. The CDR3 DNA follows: TGTGCCAGTAGTATGTTTCGGCAGGGTGTAGAAAAACTGTTTTTT.

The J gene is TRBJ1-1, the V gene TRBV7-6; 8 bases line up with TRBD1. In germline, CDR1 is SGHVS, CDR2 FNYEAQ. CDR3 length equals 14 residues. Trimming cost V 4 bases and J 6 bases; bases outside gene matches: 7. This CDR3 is CASSSRTGRAEAFF. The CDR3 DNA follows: TGTGCCAGCAGCTCTCGGACAGGGCGCGCTGAAGCTTTCTTT.

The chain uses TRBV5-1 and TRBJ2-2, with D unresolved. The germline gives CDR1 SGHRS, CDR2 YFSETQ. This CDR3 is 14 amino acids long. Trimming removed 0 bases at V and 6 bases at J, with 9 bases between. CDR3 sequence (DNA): TGCGCCAGCAGCTTGGTAGTTGAGGCCGGGGAGCTGTTTTTT. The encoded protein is CASSLVVEAGELFF.

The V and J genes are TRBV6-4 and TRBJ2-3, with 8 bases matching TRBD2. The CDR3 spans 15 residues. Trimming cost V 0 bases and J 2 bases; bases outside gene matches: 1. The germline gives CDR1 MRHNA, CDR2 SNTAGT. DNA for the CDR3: TGTGCCAGCAGTGACTCAGCGGGAGCCACAGATACGCAGTATTTT. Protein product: CASSDSAGATDTQYF.

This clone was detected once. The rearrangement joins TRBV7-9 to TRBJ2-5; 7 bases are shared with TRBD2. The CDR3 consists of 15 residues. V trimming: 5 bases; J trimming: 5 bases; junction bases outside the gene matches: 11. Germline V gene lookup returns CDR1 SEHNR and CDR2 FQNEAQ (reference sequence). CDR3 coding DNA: TGTGCCAGCAGCACCGCGAGCGGGACGGGCGAGACCCAGTACTTC. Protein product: CASSTASGTGETQYF.

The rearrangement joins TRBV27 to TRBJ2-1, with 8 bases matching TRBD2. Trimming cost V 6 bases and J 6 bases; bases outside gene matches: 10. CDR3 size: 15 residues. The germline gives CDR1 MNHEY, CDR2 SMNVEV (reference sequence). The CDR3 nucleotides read TGTGCCAGCAGCCGCAGCGGGAGAGTTAGCAATGAGCAGTTCTTC. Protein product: CASSRSGRVSNEQFF.

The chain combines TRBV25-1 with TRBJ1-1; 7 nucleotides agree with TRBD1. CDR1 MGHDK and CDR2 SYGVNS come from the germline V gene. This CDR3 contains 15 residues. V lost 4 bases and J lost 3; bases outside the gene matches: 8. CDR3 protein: CASSAYRGSDTEAFF. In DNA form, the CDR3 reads TGTGCCAGCAGTGCATACAGGGGTTCGGACACTGAAGCTTTCTTT.

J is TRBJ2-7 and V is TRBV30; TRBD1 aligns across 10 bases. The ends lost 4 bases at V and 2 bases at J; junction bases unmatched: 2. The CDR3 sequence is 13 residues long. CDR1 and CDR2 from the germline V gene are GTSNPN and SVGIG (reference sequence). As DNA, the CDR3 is TGTGCCTGGACGGGACAGGGGACCTACGAGCAGTACTTC. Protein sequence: CAWTGQGTYEQYF.

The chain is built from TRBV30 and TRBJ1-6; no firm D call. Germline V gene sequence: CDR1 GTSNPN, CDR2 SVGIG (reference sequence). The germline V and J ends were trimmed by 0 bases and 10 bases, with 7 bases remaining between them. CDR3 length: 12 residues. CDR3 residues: CAWSVRESPLHF. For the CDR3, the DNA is TGTGCCTGGAGTGTTCGGGAGTCACCCCTCCACTTT. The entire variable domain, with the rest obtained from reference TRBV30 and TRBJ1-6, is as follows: SQTIHQWPATLVQPVGSPLSLECTVEGTSNPNLYWYRQAAGRGLQLLFYSVGIGQISSEVPQNLSASRPQDRQFILSSKKLLLSDSGFYLCAWSVRESPLHFGNGTRLTVT.

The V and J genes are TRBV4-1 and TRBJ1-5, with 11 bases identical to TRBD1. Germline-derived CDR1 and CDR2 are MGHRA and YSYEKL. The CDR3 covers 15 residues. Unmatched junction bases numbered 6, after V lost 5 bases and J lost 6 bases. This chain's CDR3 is CASSKDRGLFQPQHF. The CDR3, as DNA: TGCGCCAGCAGCAAGGACAGGGGGCTGTTTCAGCCCCAGCATTTT.

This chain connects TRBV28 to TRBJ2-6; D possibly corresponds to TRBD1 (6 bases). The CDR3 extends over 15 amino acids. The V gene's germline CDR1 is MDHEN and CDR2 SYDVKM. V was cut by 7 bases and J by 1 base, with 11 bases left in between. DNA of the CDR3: TGTGCCAGCATCAATGGACAGTCTGGGGCCAACGTCCTGACTTTC. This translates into CASINGQSGANVLTF.

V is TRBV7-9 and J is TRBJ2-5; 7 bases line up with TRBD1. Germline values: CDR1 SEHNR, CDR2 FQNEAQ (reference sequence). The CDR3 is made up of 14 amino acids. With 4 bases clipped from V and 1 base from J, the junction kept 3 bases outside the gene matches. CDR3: CASSSGQLQETQYF. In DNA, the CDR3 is TGTGCCAGCAGCTCGGGACAGCTCCAAGAGACCCAGTACTTC.